The present entry profiles one T cell receptor beta chain with its context. Antigen specificity is unknown. The sample is drawn from a study of T cell repertoires in cytomegalovirus infection. Study overall: Epitope selection comprised recently identified HLA-C-restricted CMV epitopes and well-studied HLA-B-restricted CMV epitopes. An indication of both CMV infection and matching HLA type came from public TCR beta signatures.

Study results and caveats: Totalled public TCR beta family frequency picked out people who carried CMV plus the relevant HLA. HLA-C-restricted CMV clonotypes gave the most frequent clonotype in two of eight donors.

CDR1 is LGHNA, CDR2 YNFKEQ, per germline. There are 13 residues in the CDR3. The germline V and J ends were trimmed by 4 bases and 4 bases, with 10 bases remaining between them. Each CDR3 protein gets one entry after TCRdb re-called the reads with MiXCR. Of about 20,000 distinct CDR3 sequences detected, 42% appear once; the ten largest clones hold approximately 94%. The material was CD8+ T cells from cultured PBMCs, obtained from culture after CMV antigen stimulation. This TCR was recovered from a human donor in good health (CMV status not recorded). Some clones in this sample may be carry-over from other donors' samples. The chain combines TRBV4-2 with TRBJ1-1, with a possible D match to TRBD1 (6 bases). The CDR3 nucleotides read TGTGCCAGCAGCCCAGGGGACCTCACTGAAGCTTTCTTT. The encoded protein is CASSPGDLTEAFF.